The source of this TCR beta chain is a study of neoadjuvant anti-PD-1 for oral cavity cancer. For the study at large: Most patients had three to four biweekly doses of 3 mg/kg nivolumab before resection.

J lost 3 bases, V lost 0 bases, and 3 bases had no gene match. This CDR3 contains 15 residues. CDR1 is MNHEY and CDR2 is SVGAGI in the germline V gene. Time point: after neoadjuvant nivolumab, at surgical resection. Six replicates per PBMC sample, mostly from 450 to 600 ng of genomic DNA. Method: immunoSEQ multiplex PCR; TCRdb's copy keeps in-frame clones and lacks some. The data contain around 70,000 clones, 85% of them singletons. The chain employs TRBV6-5 and TRBJ2-7; 9 bases fit TRBD2. The sample here was PBMCs, taken after nivolumab (anti-PD-1) treatment. This receptor was taken from a person aged 40 to 85 with oral cavity squamous cell carcinoma. CDR3 DNA sequence: TGTGCCAGCAGTTACTCTAGCGGGAGAGGCTACGAGCAGTACTTC. Protein sequence: CASSYSSGRGYEQYF.